The 3 T cell receptor beta chains below come from one sample, sequenced in a study of cytomegalovirus exposure and HLA in healthy donors. PCR amplification relied on 60 Vbeta primers (plus 13 Jbeta primers). TCRdb's copy holds only in-frame clones and misses some; the assay was immunoSEQ multiplex PCR. The listing contains some 60,000 clones. The specimen was PBMCs. These receptors originate from a man aged 25-45 years in good health and CMV-seropositive.

This sequence joins TRBV6-4 and TRBJ2-1; 9 bases are a match to TRBD1. After removal of 0 bases from V and 9 bases from J, the junction contained 9 bases not matched to a gene. The CDR3 runs to 16 residues. CDR1 and CDR2 (germline): MRHNA, SNTAGT. The CDR3, as DNA: TGTGCCAGCAGTGACTCTCCGGGACAGGGCGTAGGTGAGCAGTTCTTC. Amino acids: CASSDSPGQGVGEQFF.

The chain recombines TRBV30 with TRBJ2-3; TRBD2 agrees at 11 bases. J was trimmed by 5 bases and V by 3 bases; bases with no gene match: 4. The CDR3 length is 14 residues. Germline lookup yields CDR1 GTSNPN and CDR2 SVGIG (reference sequence). CDR3: CAWRGLAERDTQYF. In DNA, the CDR3 is TGTGCCTGGAGGGGACTAGCGGAACGAGATACGCAGTATTTT.

This chain uses TRBV15 with TRBJ1-2, with unresolved D. Germline lookup yields CDR1 LNHNV and CDR2 YYDKDF (reference sequence). Between the trimmed V and J ends, which lost 0 bases and 4 bases, there was a span of 9 bases. There are 14 residues in the CDR3. The CDR3 reads CATSRDEGRYGYTF. The CDR3 DNA reads TGTGCCACCAGCAGAGATGAGGGCCGCTATGGCTACACCTTC.